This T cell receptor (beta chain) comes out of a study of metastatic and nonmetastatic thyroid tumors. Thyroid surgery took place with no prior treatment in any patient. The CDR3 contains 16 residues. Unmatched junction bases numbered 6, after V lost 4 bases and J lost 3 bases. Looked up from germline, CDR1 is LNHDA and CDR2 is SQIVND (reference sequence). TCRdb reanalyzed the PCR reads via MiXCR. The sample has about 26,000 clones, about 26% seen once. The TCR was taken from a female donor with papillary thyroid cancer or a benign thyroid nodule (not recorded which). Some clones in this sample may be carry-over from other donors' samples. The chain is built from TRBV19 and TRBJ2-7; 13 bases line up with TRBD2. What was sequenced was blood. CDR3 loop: CASSRGLAGNYYEQYF. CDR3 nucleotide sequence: TGTGCCAGTAGTAGGGGACTAGCGGGGAATTACTACGAGCAGTACTTC. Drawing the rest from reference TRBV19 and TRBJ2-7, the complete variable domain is DGGITQSPKYLFRKEGQNVTLSCEQNLNHDAMYWYRQDPGQGLRLIYYSQIVNDFQKGDIAEGYSVSREKKESFPLTVTSAQKNPTAFYLCASSRGLAGNYYEQYFGPGTRLTVT.